This T cell receptor beta chain was recorded in a study of T cells in Graves' hyperthyroidism and ophthalmopathy. On the study more broadly: Specimen type is peripheral blood, collected at initial diagnosis prior to any treatment.

This clonotype has more than one count but fewer than ten. Its antigen is unknown. Germline and junction disagree at one end, which may indicate a read error. The CDR3 consists of 13 residues. Study-level findings and limits: Ophthalmopathy was told apart from stable hyperthyroidism by a 13 V-J model.

The investigators amplified TCR beta CDR3 regions from RNA transcripts. The TCR CDR3 first-round RT-PCR relied on the HTBI primer set. TCRdb reprocessed the multiplex PCR reads with MiXCR, giving one entry per CDR3 protein. The table shows 400,000 to 600,000 distinct CDR3 sequences, with roughly 20% occurring only once. Graves' hyperthyroidism was deemed stable given no ophthalmopathy progression within 18 months. The source material was blood. The receptor comes from a man in his late teens or twenties with Graves' hyperthyroidism. V and J are TRBV12-3 or TRBV12-4 and TRBJ1-1; D ambiguous. This CDR3 is CARDATVKTEAFF. CDR3 bases: TGTGCCAGAGATGCCACCGTGAAGACTGAAGCTTTCTTT.